This T cell receptor (beta chain) was observed in a study of CXCR3-negative and CXCR3-positive naive CD8 T cells. UMI labels and 5' RACE were used to prepare the TRB cDNA libraries. For each CDR3 protein, TCRdb gives one entry from its re-call of the 5' RACE reads, without DNA. The sample has tens of thousands of distinct CDR3 sequences. CDR3 size: 15 residues. Germline V gene lookup returns CDR1 MNHEY and CDR2 SVGEGT. Study-wide results and caveats: Researchers report that CXCR3-positive naive cells carry more hydrophobic TRB CDR3s than CXCR3-negative naive cells.

As regards this clonotype: Its antigen is as yet unknown.

Material for sequencing was naive CXCR3+ CD8+ T cells from blood. Documented subset: CD45RO-CCR7+CD27+CD95- naive CD8+ T cells expressing CXCR3 (TNR3+). The clonotype originates from a human donor in good health. Some clones in this sample may be carry-over from other donors' samples. The rearrangement uses TRBV6-2 or TRBV6-3 and TRBJ1-1. CDR3 region: CAISYDGYMNTEAFF.